This paragraph covers one T cell receptor beta chain sequence. What antigen it recognizes has not been identified. No base-level quality is on record; no much larger clone is a single base apart. Including the terminal cysteine and phenylalanine, the CDR3 comprises 13 residues. Only CDR3 DNA is held: 39 bases, read in frame from base 1. CDR1 and CDR2 (MDHEN, SYDVKM) derive from the germline V gene. The junction shows trimming of 3 bases on V and 4 bases on J, plus 10 bases between the germline ends. This sample stems from a study of cytomegalovirus exposure and HLA in healthy donors (dated by TCRdb to the late 2010s). Broadly, across the study: An earlier analysis of some 600 of the donors reported 276 Gb of sequence data and roughly 120 million unique TCR beta sequences obtained from about 200 million T cells. About 280 gigabases of sequencing data and around 85 million unique TCR sequences made up an early release that covered some 640 HLA-typed donors. Of the 300 to 500 genotyped donors, approximately 80% were placed in the genetic ancestry cluster associated with self-reported Caucasian donors. The study was designed to test whether signatures of past pathogen exposure could be identified by cataloging public T cell receptors. The T cell repertoires of under 750 subjects were profiled by immunosequencing and related to cytomegalovirus serostatus. Along with the roughly 610-subject first cohort, a separate validation cohort of more than 90 different subjects was used. The study combined high-throughput TCR immunosequencing, statistical association of individual TCRs with disease status, and machine learning to predict cytomegalovirus infection status. A later analysis re-examined previously published TCR beta repertoires from about 670 donors and added high-resolution HLA genotyping to investigate patterns of TCR occurrence. In the later analysis, no new phenotypic data were used to find candidate immune exposures; instead, reliance was placed on TCR beta sequences and their occurrence across donors. An earlier analysis of approximately 630 of the donors applied high-throughput TCR beta sequencing to assess whether each TCR beta V gene segment acted as functional or pseudogenic. Donor age, sex, ethnicity and CMV serostatus were collected together with the repertoire data. A later genetic analysis took genome-wide SNP genotypes for about three fifths of the 666 donors and used that subset as a discovery cohort. Every repertoire in the discovery cohort had been generated on one and the same sequencing platform. Both class I and class II loci were covered by HLA typing, at four-digit resolution. The number of typed donors differed by locus: about 620-640 for A, B, C, DRB1 and DQB1; 500 to 550 for DQA1; 606 for DPA1; and some 450 for DPB1. Because of strong linkage in the cohort, roughly five DR-DQ haplotypes were treated as single units for association and clustering. On average, roughly 240,000 unique TCR beta nucleotide sequences were sequenced per donor among some 430 genotyped donors of the cohort, with around 19% of those sequences being non-productive.

What the research found in general, with its limitations: In a later analysis, HLA-associated TCR beta chains showed more clonal expansion and lower generation probabilities than non-associated chains that were equally common. The classifier was reported to diagnose cytomegalovirus status with high specificity and sensitivity in both the original and validation cohorts. According to the authors, the approach could potentially be generalized to other disease states and immunological phenotypes. The cohort was sequenced for TCR beta chains only, and without alpha or paired-chain data the features that could be detected were limited. The sequencing pipeline was judged likely to have produced a cluster of highly shared sequence variants as a technical artifact. Most TCR sequences were observed very rarely across donors, whereas some public TCRs were present in many individuals. In an earlier analysis of roughly 560 of the donors, most TCR beta V segments were observed in productive rearrangements about 90% or about 30% of the time, broadly matching IMGT annotations. A few of the identified cytomegalovirus-associated TCR beta chains were confirmed in vitro to be specific for cytomegalovirus antigens. Because counts were too low, seventeen rarely observed V segments, including chromosome 9 orphons, were excluded from the earlier analysis of 587 of the donors. Presence/absence analyses assumed roughly uniform sequencing depth across donors, an assumption that may not hold. A later analysis found that most CMV-associated TCR beta chains appeared HLA-restricted, with HLA associations seemingly driven largely by CMV exposure. A later genetic analysis associated a missense DCLRE1C variant with V-gene and J-gene trimming of TCR beta chains, and an independent cohort replicated the association. A further reported finding was that TCR beta sequences accurately predicted the HLA-A and HLA-B alleles for most subjects in the first cohort. When HLA alleles, especially DR and DQ, strongly co-occurred, attributing TCR associations to individual alleles was difficult. In a later genetic analysis, fewer N-insertions in productive TCRs were reported among donors in an Asian-associated ancestry cluster than the approximately 670-donor mean. Some IMGT-functional V segments, including TRBV6-2 and TRBV6-3, could not be distinguished by the 87-base-pair reads and were therefore excluded. Correlated functional status among segregating V segments might reflect linkage disequilibrium, but an unknown experimental factor could not be ruled out. A total of some 180 TCR beta chains were listed by the study as associated with cytomegalovirus. According to a later analysis, TCR association rates differed among HLA loci, with DRB1 alleles showing the most associated TCRs and HLA-C alleles showing the fewest. A later analysis reported that several top co-occurrence clusters appeared linked to parvovirus B19, influenza, CMV and Epstein-Barr virus. Immune exposure information for the cohort was limited to CMV serostatus. A later analysis associated 15,000 to 20,000 TCR beta sequences with specific HLA alleles at a false discovery rate of 0.05. Because HLA typing was missing for some donors at each locus, association tests included only the typed subset.

The protocol used for the library was the immunoSEQ multiplex PCR assay. The multiplex PCR relied on a mix of 60 forward primers for TCR Vbeta segments and 13 reverse primers for TCR Jbeta segments. Amplification of the CDR3 region of rearranged TCR beta genes was performed with a multiplex PCR assay on genomic DNA. The amplified TCR beta libraries were sequenced on the Illumina HiSeq System as 87-base-pair reads. The original methods were these. Across the roughly 600 repertoires, a later analysis counted approximately 75 million unique TCR beta chains, 9.5 million to 13 million of which were shared by at least two donors. Raw reads were error-corrected and collapsed into unique sequences with a nearest-neighbor algorithm that merged closely related sequences to remove PCR and sequencing errors. To assign V, D and J gene segments, CDR3 sequences were aligned to IMGT reference sequences. For a sequence to be retained, a match of at least six nucleotides was required to both a V gene segment and a J gene segment. A rearrangement was called productive if the CDR3 had no stop codons and remained in frame with V and J, and every other rearrangement was called non-productive. CDR3 was defined according to IMGT convention as the region running from the second conserved V-encoded cysteine to the conserved J-encoded phenylalanine. The earlier analysis of a few hundred of the donors excluded sequences that lacked an unambiguous match to a single V gene segment. In an earlier analysis of a few hundred of the donors, V segments were called functional above 56.7% productive rearrangements and were called segregating when the between-donor standard deviation exceeded 5%. A statistical classification framework was built to diagnose cytomegalovirus status from the catalog of TCR beta chain sequences. In a later analysis, V and J genes were assigned by comparing TCR nucleotide sequences against IMGT/GENE-DB human TR gene sequences. In a later analysis, CDR3 sequences and most-parsimonious VDJ recombination scenarios were assigned using the TCRdist pipeline. In a later analysis, every TCR beta chain was defined by the combination of its CDR3 amino acid sequence and its V-gene family, and reads without a unique V-gene family were dropped. As a way to deal with suspected cross-contamination and a sequencing artifact, a later analysis dropped 450 to 700 nucleotide sequences that were highly shared and had low generation probability. A later analysis calculated a clonal expansion index for each public chain from normalized within-repertoire ranks of inferred template counts. In a later analysis, generation probabilities were computed with a VDJ recombination model fitted to out-of-frame rearrangements, and the resulting probabilities were checked against IGoR. Hypergeometric tests were used in a later analysis to score TCR-TCR, TCR-HLA and TCR-CMV co-occurrence, with a repertoire-size bias correction applied to the TCR pairs. To estimate false discovery rates, a later analysis permuted the HLA or CMV assignments 20 times. In a later analysis, co-occurring TCRs were grouped using DBSCAN, with TCRdist sequence similarity added in when clustering inside HLA-allele-positive subsets. For co-occurrence clustering, repertoires with fewer than 30,000 or more than 120,000 public chains were excluded, along with several repertoires with anomalous nucleotide sharing. In TCRdb, the immuneACCESS table is reduced to in-frame sequences with V and J assigned. These tables do not hold every clone; where another copy was compared, an unresolved V gene accounts for under half, and the others remain unexplained. The DNA gave D and trimming, while V, J and clone size come from that table. The sample table lists about 150,000 clones, around three quarters of them with a count of one. 4.5% to 5% of the sample lies in the top ten.

The cohort comprised hundreds of healthy bone marrow donors. At the time of sampling, all cohort members were nominally healthy, though unrecorded immune exposures were likely present. Of the 600 to 750 cohort members, 289 had a positive CMV serostatus and just over 350 had a negative one, while no CMV serostatus was recorded for the donor. A peripheral blood sample was provided by each donor, and peripheral blood mononuclear cells were used for TCR beta sequencing. The Qiagen DNeasy Blood Extraction Kit was used to extract genomic DNA from the blood cell samples. The receptor's source is a young man in good health. This chain is built from TRBV28 and TRBJ2-7; the D gene cannot be named for sure. The sequenced sample consisted of PBMCs. For the CDR3, the sequence is CASSFGEAYEQYF. DNA sequence: TGTGCCAGCAGTTTTGGAGAGGCTTACGAGCAGTACTTC.